These T cell receptor beta chains were read from a single sample in a study of T cells after yellow fever vaccination. TCRdb passed the 5' RACE reads through MiXCR, listing each CDR3 protein once. The sample lists 350,000 or so distinct CDR3 sequences; 7% to 10% were seen once. The sample was PBMCs, taken 35 to 50 days after the first yellow fever vaccination. The receptors derive from a man aged 18-30 years who received the YFV17D yellow fever vaccine. Each CDR3 is given without its conserved first and last residue.

V | CDR3
TRBV5-4 | ASTSGGVYNEQF
TRBV6-5 | ASSYWPSGGVTGELF
TRBV5-1 | ASSLLGGQGVEAF
TRBV7-8 | ASARRGDQEKLF
TRBV12-3/TRBV12-4 | ASSRQGGSYEQY
TRBV20-1 | SASVSTVNNEQF
TRBV23-1 | ASSATGTGIETQY
TRBV12-3/TRBV12-4 | ASSPRVLGNTIY
TRBV7-9 | ASGRDTWVYNEQF
TRBV7-6 | ASSSLATGEQF
TRBV5-4 | ASSPAHRVGGYEQY
TRBV20-1 | SVKGRTDTQY
TRBV29-1 | SAGGGATEYGYT